A selection of T cell receptor beta chains follows, all from one sample in a study of blood T cell repertoires in COVID-19. The table came from immunoSEQ multiplex PCR; TCRdb's copy has only in-frame clones and leaves some out. The sample has about 360,000 clones; approximately 86% are singletons. The sequenced sample was peripheral blood. The source is a human donor in a cohort sampled during active COVID-19. CDR3s include the opening cysteine and the closing phenylalanine or tryptophan. The D gene is left open where the match is weak. Some rows have no size entry. The others give once, few or many, or a class for an expanded clone.

CDR3nt,CDR3aa,abundance,v_gene,d_gene,j_gene
TGTGCCAGCAGCTTGAGATCAGGGATCTACGAGCAGTACTTC,CASSLRSGIYEQYF,-,TRBV5-6,-,TRBJ2-7
TGTGCCAGCAGTCGGGAGGGCGGCCCTGGAAACACCATATATTTT,CASSREGGPGNTIYF,-,TRBV25-1,-,TRBJ1-3
TGTGCCAGCAGTAGTCTTCGGACAGTCACAGATACGCAGTATTTT,CASSSLRTVTDTQYF,-,TRBV27,-,TRBJ2-3
TGTGCCAGCAGGGGGGGACGGGATTCACCCCTCCACTTT,CASRGGRDSPLHF,few,TRBV2,-,TRBJ1-6
TGCAGTGCTAGTATAGCGGGCCTTAGGGGCGAGCAGTACTTC,CSASIAGLRGEQYF,-,TRBV20-1,TRBD2,TRBJ2-7
TGTGCCAGTAGTATGGGGACAGGGTGGAAAGGTGGCAATGAGCAGTTCTTC,CASSMGTGWKGGNEQFF,-,TRBV19,TRBD1,TRBJ2-1
TGCGCCAGCAGCTCGGGACAGGGGGCAAATCGGCTAGCGGGAGGAGAGACAGATACGCAGTATTTT,CASSSGQGANRLAGGETDTQYF,-,TRBV5-1,-,TRBJ2-3
TGTGCCAGCAGTTTTGTACTAGCGGGAGGGGGCGAGCAGTTCTTC,CASSFVLAGGGEQFF,-,TRBV27,TRBD2,TRBJ2-1
TGTGCCAGCAGTGAAGCGGTTGGCAGGATGACTGAAGCTTTCTTT,CASSEAVGRMTEAFF,-,TRBV6-1,-,TRBJ1-1
TGTGCCAGCAGCCCTGGCGGCAGGGCTCTGGATGAGCAGTTCTTC,CASSPGGRALDEQFF,-,TRBV7-9,-,TRBJ2-1
TGTGCCAGCAGTTATCTCGACTTTGATGGTGACTATGGCTACACCTTC,CASSYLDFDGDYGYTF,-,TRBV6-2/TRBV6-3,-,TRBJ1-2
TGTGCCAGCAGTCGACAGGGCACAGATACGCAGTATTTT,CASSRQGTDTQYF,-,TRBV6-5,-,TRBJ2-3
TGTGCCAGCAGCCCATTAGAGACCCAGTACTTC,CASSPLETQYF,-,TRBV7-6,-,TRBJ2-5
TGTGCCAGCCAACAGGGGGCGGCCTCTGGCTACACCTTC,CASQQGAASGYTF,-,TRBV6-5,TRBD1,TRBJ1-2
TGTGCCAGCAGCCAAGGGGGGCTGGCAGATACGCAGTATTTT,CASSQGGLADTQYF,-,TRBV3-1/TRBV3-2,-,TRBJ2-3
TGTGCCAGCAGTTTTTTGGGGGGATCGTCCTACAATGAGCAGTTCTTC,CASSFLGGSSYNEQFF,-,TRBV27,-,TRBJ2-1
TGTGCCAGCAGCCGCACTAGCTCTGGGGCCAACGTCCTGACTTTC,CASSRTSSGANVLTF,once,TRBV7-2,-,TRBJ2-6
TGTGCCAGCAGCTTGGAGGGGACACCCTTATACGAGCAGTACTTC,CASSLEGTPLYEQYF,-,TRBV5-4,-,TRBJ2-7
TGTGCCAGCAGCACCCGGACTAGCGGTAACACCGGGGAGCTGTTTTTT,CASSTRTSGNTGELFF,-,TRBV5-4,TRBD2,TRBJ2-2
TGTGCCAGCAGCCTCCAGGGGGTCAACTATGGCTACACCTTC,CASSLQGVNYGYTF,-,TRBV4-2,TRBD1,TRBJ1-2
TGCGCCAGCAGCCTCAGACTAGCGGATCATACGCAGTATTTT,CASSLRLADHTQYF,few,TRBV5-1,TRBD2,TRBJ2-3
TGTGCCACCAGCAGAAACAGGGGTGTTTCCTACGAGCAGTACTTC,CATSRNRGVSYEQYF,-,TRBV15,TRBD1,TRBJ2-7
TGTGCCAGTAGTACCACAGGGACGGGAGAGACCCAGTACTTC,CASSTTGTGETQYF,-,TRBV19,-,TRBJ2-5
TGCAGCGGTGGGAGGCGGAACACTGAAGCTTTCTTT,CSGGRRNTEAFF,-,TRBV29-1,-,TRBJ1-1
TGCGCCAGCAGCTCTACAGGGGGCAACAATGAAGCTTTCTTT,CASSSTGGNNEAFF,-,TRBV5-1,TRBD1,TRBJ1-1
TGTGCCAGCAGCTTACGGGGTACAGATACGCAGTATTTT,CASSLRGTDTQYF,-,TRBV11-2,-,TRBJ2-3
TGTGCCAGCTCACCTCAGGATATTAACTATGGCTACACCTTC,CASSPQDINYGYTF,-,TRBV18,-,TRBJ1-2
TGTGCCAGCAGCTACCGCTCGAGCTATGGCTACACCTTC,CASSYRSSYGYTF,-,TRBV5-6,-,TRBJ1-2
TGTGCCATCAGTGAGTCGAAGGGGGGGGCCTACAATGAGCAGTTCTTC,CAISESKGGAYNEQFF,-,TRBV10-3,-,TRBJ2-1
TGTGCCAGCTCGCCAAGTCTGGGGGCTTCTGGGGCCAACGTCCTGACTTTC,CASSPSLGASGANVLTF,-,TRBV7-3,-,TRBJ2-6
TGCGCCAGCAGATCGGGGGGCAACACCGGGGAGCTGTTTTTT,CASRSGGNTGELFF,few,TRBV5-1,-,TRBJ2-2
TGTGCCAGCATCTGGGCTAGCGGAAACACCGGGGAGCTGTTTTTT,CASIWASGNTGELFF,-,TRBV6-6,TRBD2,TRBJ2-2
TGTGCCATCAGTGAGCTAGCGGGGGGAGGTTCAGGGACAGATACGCAGTATTTT,CAISELAGGGSGTDTQYF,-,TRBV10-3,TRBD2,TRBJ2-3
TGTGCCAGCAGCCCATCTGGACAGACTCCCCTCTACGAGCAGTACTTC,CASSPSGQTPLYEQYF,few,TRBV11-2,-,TRBJ2-7
TGTGCCAGCAGCCATATTCCGGACTTTCGCACAGATACGCAGTATTTT,CASSHIPDFRTDTQYF,-,TRBV3-1/TRBV3-2,-,TRBJ2-3
TGCAGCGTAGAAAGAGGGAGGGATTGGGAGAACACCGGGGAGCTGTTTTTT,CSVERGRDWENTGELFF,-,TRBV29-1,TRBD2,TRBJ2-2
TGTGCCAGCAGTGAATTTTCGTCCGGGACTAGTTACAATGAGCAGTTCTTC,CASSEFSSGTSYNEQFF,once,TRBV6-1,TRBD2,TRBJ2-1
TGCGCCAGCAGCCGCGGGGGCCACTTGAACACTGAAGCTTTCTTT,CASSRGGHLNTEAFF,-,TRBV4-1,-,TRBJ1-1
TGTGCCAGCAGCCCAACGGGACAGGGGATTGTCCCCGGGGAGCTGTTTTTT,CASSPTGQGIVPGELFF,-,TRBV5-6,TRBD1,TRBJ2-2
TGTGCCAGCAGCTTGGACGGGGCGGGATGGGCTTTCTTT,CASSLDGAGWAFF,-,TRBV5-5,-,TRBJ1-1
TGTGCCAGCAGTTCGCCGGGACTAGCGGGACCGAGCTCCTACGAGCAGTACTTC,CASSSPGLAGPSSYEQYF,-,TRBV28,TRBD2,TRBJ2-7
TGTGCCAGCAGCGACTGGGCCCCTAGCGGGAGGGAGGAGACCCAGTACTTC,CASSDWAPSGREETQYF,once,TRBV2,TRBD2,TRBJ2-5
TGTGCCAGCAGTTACGTGGGGGGATCTGGGATTAGCAATCAGCCCCAGCATTTT,CASSYVGGSGISNQPQHF,-,TRBV6-2/TRBV6-3,-,TRBJ1-5
TGTGCCTGGAGTTCTTTGGTAGCGGGAGCAGAGCAGTTCTTC,CAWSSLVAGAEQFF,-,TRBV30,TRBD2,TRBJ2-1
TGTGCCTGGACACGGTGGAACACTGAAGCTTTCTTT,CAWTRWNTEAFF,-,TRBV30,-,TRBJ1-1
TGTGCCAGCAGTTTCCCCGTGACAGGGCAAGATACTGAAGCTTTCTTT,CASSFPVTGQDTEAFF,-,TRBV7-9,TRBD1,TRBJ1-1
TGCGCCAGCAGTGAGTCGCAGGGGAACACTGAAGCTTTCTTT,CASSESQGNTEAFF,-,TRBV10-2,-,TRBJ1-1
TGTGCCTGGATGACAGACAATGAGCAGTTCTTC,CAWMTDNEQFF,-,TRBV30,-,TRBJ2-1
TGTGCCAGCTCACCCAGCTCCTACAATGAGCAGTTCTTC,CASSPSSYNEQFF,-,TRBV18,-,TRBJ2-1
TGTGCCTGGAGTGTACAGATTCAAGAGACCCAGTACTTC,CAWSVQIQETQYF,-,TRBV30,-,TRBJ2-5
TGTGCCAGCAGCCAGTCCGAGCGAGGCTACACCTTC,CASSQSERGYTF,-,TRBV3-1/TRBV3-2,-,TRBJ1-2
TGTGCCAGTAGTAGGGCGGGGGAATCCTACAATGAGCAGTTCTTC,CASSRAGESYNEQFF,-,TRBV19,TRBD2,TRBJ2-1
TGTGCCAGCACTACAGGCTCTGGGGCCAACGTCCTGACTTTC,CASTTGSGANVLTF,-,TRBV6-5,-,TRBJ2-6
TGCGCCAGCAGCCAAGATTGGTCCACACAAGAGACCCAGTACTTC,CASSQDWSTQETQYF,-,TRBV4-1,-,TRBJ2-5
TGTGCCAGTTATATTAGCGGGATCTACAATGAGCAGTTCTTC,CASYISGIYNEQFF,-,TRBV19,TRBD2,TRBJ2-1
TGTGCCAGCAGCAGACTAGCGGGGGGCTACAATGAGCAGTTCTTC,CASSRLAGGYNEQFF,-,TRBV11-2,TRBD2,TRBJ2-1